This TCR beta chain originates from a study of blood T cell repertoires in COVID-19. The CDR3 sequence is 13 residues long. Trimming shortened V by 1 base and J by 7 bases, and 9 bases separated the two germline ends. From germline, CDR1 is LGHDT and CDR2 YNNKEL (reference sequence). TCRdb's table, derived via immunoSEQ multiplex PCR, lists solely in-frame clones and lacks some. Of 150,000 or so clones listed, over 60% are singletons. This sequence originates from a woman aged 80 or over with active or convalescent COVID-19. Sequenced sample: peripheral blood. The genes are TRBV3-1 (or the pseudogene TRBV3-2) and TRBJ2-3; D gene ambiguous. The CDR3, as DNA: TGTGCCAGCAGCCAAGTCTTGCGGTATACGCAGTATTTT. The encoded protein is CASSQVLRYTQYF.